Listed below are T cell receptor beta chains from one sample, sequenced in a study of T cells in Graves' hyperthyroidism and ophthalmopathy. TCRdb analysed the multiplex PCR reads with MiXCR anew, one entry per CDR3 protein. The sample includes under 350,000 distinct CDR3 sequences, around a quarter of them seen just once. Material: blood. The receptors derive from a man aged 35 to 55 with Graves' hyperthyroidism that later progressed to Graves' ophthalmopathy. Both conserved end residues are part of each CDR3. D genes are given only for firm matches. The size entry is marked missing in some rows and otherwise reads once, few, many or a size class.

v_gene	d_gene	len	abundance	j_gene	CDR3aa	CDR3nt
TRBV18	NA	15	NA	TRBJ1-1	CASSPLRHLNTEAFF	TGTGCCAGCTCACCGTTAAGACACTTGAACACTGAAGCTTTCTTT
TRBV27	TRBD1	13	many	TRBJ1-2	CASSLETGYGYTF	TGTGCCAGCAGTTTAGAGACAGGGTATGGCTACACCTTC
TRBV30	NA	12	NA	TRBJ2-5	CAWSPTVETQYF	TGTGCCTGGAGTCCGACAGTGGAGACCCAGTACTTC
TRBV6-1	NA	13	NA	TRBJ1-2	CASTSPGSYGYTF	TGTGCCAGCACCTCACCGGGTAGCTATGGCTACACCTTC
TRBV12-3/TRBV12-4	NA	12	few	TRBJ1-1	CASSYNGPEAFF	TGTGCCAGCAGTTACAATGGGCCTGAAGCTTTCTTT
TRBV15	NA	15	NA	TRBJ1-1	CATSSPGGMNTEAFF	TGTGCCACCAGCAGTCCGGGGGGGATGAACACTGAAGCTTTCTTT
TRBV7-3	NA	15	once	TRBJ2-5	CASSLGAGLQETQYF	TGTGCCAGCAGCTTAGGGGCAGGGCTCCAAGAGACCCAGTACTTC
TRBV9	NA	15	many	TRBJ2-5	CASSVQSRVGETQYF	TGTGCCAGCAGCGTCCAGAGCAGGGTTGGTGAGACCCAGTACTTC
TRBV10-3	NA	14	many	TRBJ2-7	CAIGTGQGTGEQYF	TGTGCCATCGGAACTGGGCAGGGAACGGGCGAGCAGTACTTC
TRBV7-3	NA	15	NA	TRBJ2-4	CASSLDRGAKNIQYF	TGTGCCAGCAGCTTAGACCGGGGAGCCAAAAACATTCAGTACTTC
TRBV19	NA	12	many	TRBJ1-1	CASSIQNTEAFF	TGTGCCAGTAGTATACAGAACACTGAAGCTTTCTTT
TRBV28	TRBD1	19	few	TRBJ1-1	CASSDLPGTRDREDTEAFF	TGTGCCAGCAGCGACCTACCGGGGACGAGGGACAGGGAGGACACTGAAGCTTTCTTT
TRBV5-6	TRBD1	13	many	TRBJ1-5	CASSKDRNQPQHF	TGTGCCAGCAGCAAGGACAGGAATCAGCCCCAGCATTTT
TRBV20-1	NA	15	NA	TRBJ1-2	CSAGGVGSSNYGYTF	TGCAGTGCGGGGGGGGTAGGGTCCTCTAACTATGGCTACACCTTC
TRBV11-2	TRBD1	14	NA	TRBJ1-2	CASSFPGTGHGYTF	TGTGCCAGCAGCTTCCCCGGGACAGGGCACGGCTACACCTTC
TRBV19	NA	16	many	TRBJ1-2	CASSIIGAAGNYGYTF	TGTGCCAGTAGTATTATTGGTGCGGCGGGGAACTATGGCTACACCTTC
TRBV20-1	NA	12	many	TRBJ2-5	CSATQPGETQYF	TGCAGTGCCACCCAGCCGGGCGAGACCCAGTACTTC
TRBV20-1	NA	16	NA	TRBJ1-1	CSATLQTWAENTEAFF	TGCAGTGCAACCCTACAGACTTGGGCCGAGAACACTGAAGCTTTCTTT
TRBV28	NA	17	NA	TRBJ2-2	CASSLTPGRGDTGELFF	TGTGCCAGCAGTTTAACCCCGGGGAGGGGGGACACCGGGGAGCTGTTTTTT
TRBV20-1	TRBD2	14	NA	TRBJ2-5	CSARTGTSQETQYF	TGCAGTGCTAGAACCGGGACTAGCCAAGAGACCCAGTACTTC
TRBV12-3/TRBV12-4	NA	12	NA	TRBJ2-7	CASSSLAGEQYF	TGTGCCAGCAGTTCGCTAGCTGGCGAGCAGTACTTC
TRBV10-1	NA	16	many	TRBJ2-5	CASSESRTPSQETQYF	TGCGCCAGCAGTGAGTCTAGGACACCGTCTCAAGAGACCCAGTACTTC
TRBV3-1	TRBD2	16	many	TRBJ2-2	CASSPRTSGGTGELFF	TGTGCCAGCAGCCCCCGGACTAGCGGGGGCACCGGGGAGCTGTTTTTT
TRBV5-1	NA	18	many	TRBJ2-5	CASSLVLMAESPQETQYF	TGCGCCAGCAGCTTGGTATTGATGGCGGAGAGCCCCCAAGAGACCCAGTACTTC
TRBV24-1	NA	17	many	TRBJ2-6	CATSDPRSLSGANVLTF	TGTGCCACCAGTGATCCCCGGTCCCTCTCTGGGGCCAACGTCCTGACTTTC
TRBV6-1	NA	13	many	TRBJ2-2	CASSDVSLGELFF	TGTGCCAGCAGTGATGTCAGCCTCGGGGAGCTGTTTTTT
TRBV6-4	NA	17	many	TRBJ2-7	CASRDPPRGMGTYEQYF	TGTGCCAGCAGAGACCCCCCGCGGGGTATGGGGACCTACGAGCAGTACTTC
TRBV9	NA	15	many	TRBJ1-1	CASSPGTIPNTEAFF	TGTGCCAGCAGCCCAGGGACAATTCCGAACACTGAAGCTTTCTTT
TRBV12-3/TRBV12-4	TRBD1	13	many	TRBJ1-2	CASSPGQAHGYTF	TGTGCCAGCAGTCCGGGACAGGCGCACGGCTACACCTTC
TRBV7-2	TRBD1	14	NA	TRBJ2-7	CASSKRDRGPEQYF	TGTGCCAGCAGTAAGAGGGACAGGGGGCCGGAGCAGTACTTC
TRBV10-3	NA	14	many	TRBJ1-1	CAISESIGRPEAFF	TGTGCCATCAGTGAGTCGATAGGACGGCCTGAAGCTTTCTTT
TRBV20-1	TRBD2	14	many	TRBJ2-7	CSASSTSGSYEQYF	TGCAGTGCTAGTTCGACTAGCGGTTCCTACGAGCAGTACTTC
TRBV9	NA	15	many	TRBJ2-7	CASSVGQGGFYEQYF	TGTGCCAGCAGCGTAGGGCAGGGGGGATTCTACGAGCAGTACTTC
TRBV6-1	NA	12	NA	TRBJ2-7	CASSRDIFEQYF	TGTGCCAGCAGTAGGGACATCTTCGAGCAGTACTTC
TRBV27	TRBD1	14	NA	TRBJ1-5	CASSRDRDNQPQHF	TGTGCCAGCAGCCGGGACAGGGACAATCAGCCCCAGCATTTT
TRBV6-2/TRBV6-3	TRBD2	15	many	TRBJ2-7	CASSGRTSGPYEQYF	TGTGCCAGCAGTGGCCGGACTAGCGGGCCCTACGAGCAGTACTTC
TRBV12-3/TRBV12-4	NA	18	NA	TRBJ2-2	CASSPLRGALAYTGELFF	TGTGCCAGCAGTCCTCTTCGGGGAGCATTAGCTTACACCGGGGAGCTGTTTTTT
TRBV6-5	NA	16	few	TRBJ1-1	CASSYALGGWDTEAFF	TGTGCCAGCAGTTACGCCCTAGGGGGATGGGACACTGAAGCTTTCTTT
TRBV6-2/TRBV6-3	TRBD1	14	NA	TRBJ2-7	CASREPGQNYEQYF	TGTGCCAGCAGGGAACCGGGACAGAACTACGAGCAGTACTTC
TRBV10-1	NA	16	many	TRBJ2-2	CASSDNGRSNTGELFF	TGCGCCAGCAGTGATAACGGGAGATCTAACACCGGGGAGCTGTTTTTT
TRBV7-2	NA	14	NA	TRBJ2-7	CASSLNARFYEQYF	TGTGCCAGCAGCTTAAACGCCAGGTTCTACGAGCAGTACTTC
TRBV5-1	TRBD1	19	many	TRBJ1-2	CASSLVGTGGFPRNYGYTF	TGCGCCAGCAGCTTGGTTGGGACAGGGGGCTTTCCCAGGAACTATGGCTACACCTTC
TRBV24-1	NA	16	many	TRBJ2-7	CATSATGAGPPYEQYF	TGTGCCACCAGTGCCACGGGTGCGGGGCCCCCCTACGAGCAGTACTTC
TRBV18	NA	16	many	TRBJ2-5	CASSPMARGPQETQYF	TGTGCCAGCTCACCGATGGCCAGAGGCCCCCAAGAGACCCAGTACTTC
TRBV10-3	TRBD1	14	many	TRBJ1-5	CATGEPDRNQPQHF	TGTGCCACCGGGGAACCGGACAGGAATCAGCCCCAGCATTTT
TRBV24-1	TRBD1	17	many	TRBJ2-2	CATSDAPGTGVAGELFF	TGTGCCACCAGTGACGCCCCCGGGACAGGGGTTGCCGGGGAGCTGTTTTTT
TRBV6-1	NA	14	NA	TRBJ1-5	CASSDTLLSAFQHF	TGTGCCAGCAGTGATACCCTCCTATCAGCGTTCCAGCATTTT
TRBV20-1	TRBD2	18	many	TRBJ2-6	CSARAPSGEISGANVLTF	TGCAGTGCTAGAGCTCCTAGCGGAGAAATCTCTGGGGCCAACGTCCTGACTTTC
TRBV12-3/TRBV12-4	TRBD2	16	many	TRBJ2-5	CASSFGRAGVSETQYF	TGTGCCAGCAGTTTCGGGCGGGCGGGAGTCAGTGAGACCCAGTACTTC
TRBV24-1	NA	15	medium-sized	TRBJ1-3	CATSARTEEGNTIYF	TGTGCCACCAGTGCACGGACAGAAGAAGGAAACACCATATATTTT
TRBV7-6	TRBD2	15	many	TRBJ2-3	CASSSGTSATDTQYF	TGTGCCAGCAGCTCCGGGACTAGCGCCACAGATACGCAGTATTTT
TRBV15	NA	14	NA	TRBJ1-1	CATSRGAISAEAFF	TGTGCCACCAGCAGAGGGGCGATTAGCGCTGAAGCTTTCTTT
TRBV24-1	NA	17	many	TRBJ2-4	CATSDSLADIDKNIQYF	TGTGCCACCAGTGATTCCTTAGCGGACATCGATAAAAACATTCAGTACTTC
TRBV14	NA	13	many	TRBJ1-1	CASRQGMNTEAFF	TGTGCCAGCAGACAGGGCATGAACACTGAAGCTTTCTTT